This record covers a single T cell receptor (beta chain). Regarding treatment: randomized to nivolumab then ipilimumab (arm A) or the reverse (arm B). Sequenced by immunoSEQ multiplex PCR; TCRdb stores in-frame clones only, minus some. The top ten hold roughly half of the sample, which has some 5,600 clones, over 70% seen once. These data are taken from a study of sequential checkpoint blockade in melanoma. Germline CDR1 reads LNHDA; CDR2 reads SQIVND (reference sequence). This CDR3 has 14 amino acids. Trimming removed 3 bases from V and 6 bases from J; junction bases left unmatched: 8. The receptor was derived from a human patient with melanoma. Some clones in this sample may be carry-over from other donors' samples. The chain couples TRBV19 to TRBJ2-7; TRBD1 matches 7 bases. The sequenced sample was CD8+ T cells sorted from blood (inferred from file names), obtained from a patient given nivolumab and ipilimumab in sequence. As DNA, the CDR3 is TGTGCCAGTAGTATGGGGAACAGGGGAGTCGAGCAGTACTTC. Residues: CASSMGNRGVEQYF.